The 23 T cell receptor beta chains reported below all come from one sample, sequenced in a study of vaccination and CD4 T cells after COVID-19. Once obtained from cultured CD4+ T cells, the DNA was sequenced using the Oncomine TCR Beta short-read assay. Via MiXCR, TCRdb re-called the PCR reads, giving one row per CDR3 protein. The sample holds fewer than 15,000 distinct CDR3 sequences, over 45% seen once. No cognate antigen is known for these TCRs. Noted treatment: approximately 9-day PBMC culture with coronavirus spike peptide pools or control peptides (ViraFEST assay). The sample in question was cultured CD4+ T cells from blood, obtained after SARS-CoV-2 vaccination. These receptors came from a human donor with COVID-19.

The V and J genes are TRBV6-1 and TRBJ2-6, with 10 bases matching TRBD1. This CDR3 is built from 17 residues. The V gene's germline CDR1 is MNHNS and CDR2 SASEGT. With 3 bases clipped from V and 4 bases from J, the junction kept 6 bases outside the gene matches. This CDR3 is CASSDRDRGVGANVLTF. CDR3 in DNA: TGTGCCAGCAGTGACCGGGACAGGGGAGTCGGGGCCAACGTCCTGACTTTC.

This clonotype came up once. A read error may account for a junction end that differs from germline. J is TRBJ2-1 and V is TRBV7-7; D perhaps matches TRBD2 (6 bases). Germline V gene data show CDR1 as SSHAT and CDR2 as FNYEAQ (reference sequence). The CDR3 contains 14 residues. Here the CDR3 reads CASSLAAGTAEQFF. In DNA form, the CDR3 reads TGTGCTAGCAGCTTAGCGGCGGGGACCGCTGAGCAGTTCTTC.

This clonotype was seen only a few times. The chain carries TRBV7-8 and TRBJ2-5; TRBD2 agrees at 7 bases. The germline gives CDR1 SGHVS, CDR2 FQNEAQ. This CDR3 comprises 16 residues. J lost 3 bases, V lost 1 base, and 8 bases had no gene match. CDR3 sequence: CASSLGGGAGEETQYF. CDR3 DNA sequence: TGTGCCAGCAGCTTAGGGGGCGGGGCGGGGGAAGAGACCCAGTACTTC.

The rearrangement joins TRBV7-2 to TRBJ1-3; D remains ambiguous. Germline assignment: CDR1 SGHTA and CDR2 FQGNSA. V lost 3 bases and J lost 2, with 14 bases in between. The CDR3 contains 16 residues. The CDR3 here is CASSLVGLEAGNTIYF. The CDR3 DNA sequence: TGTGCCAGCAGCTTGGTCGGCCTAGAGGCTGGAAACACCATATATTTT.

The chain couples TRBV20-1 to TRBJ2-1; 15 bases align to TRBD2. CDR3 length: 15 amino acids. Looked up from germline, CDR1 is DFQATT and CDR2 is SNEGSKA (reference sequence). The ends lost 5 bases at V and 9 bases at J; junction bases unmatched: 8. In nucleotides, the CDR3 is TGCAGTGCTTCCGGACTAGCGGGGGGGCCGGGTGAGCAGTTCTTC. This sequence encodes CSASGLAGGPGEQFF.

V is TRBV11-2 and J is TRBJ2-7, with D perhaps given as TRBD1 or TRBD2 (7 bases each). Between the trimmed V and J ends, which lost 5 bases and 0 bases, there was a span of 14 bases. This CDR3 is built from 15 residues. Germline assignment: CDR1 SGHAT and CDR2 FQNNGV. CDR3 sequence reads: CASSPQGGSSYEQYF. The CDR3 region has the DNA TGTGCCAGCAGCCCCCAGGGGGGGAGCTCCTACGAGCAGTACTTC.

The CDR3 region is CASIGGGGNYGYTF. CDR3 sequence (DNA): TGTGCCAGCATTGGCGGGGGGGGAAACTATGGCTACACCTTC. The chain carries TRBV28 and TRBJ1-2, with D perhaps matching TRBD1 (5 bases). V was clipped by 7 bases and J by 2 bases, with 14 bases between them. Germline V lookup: CDR1 MDHEN, CDR2 SYDVKM. This CDR3 contains 14 residues.

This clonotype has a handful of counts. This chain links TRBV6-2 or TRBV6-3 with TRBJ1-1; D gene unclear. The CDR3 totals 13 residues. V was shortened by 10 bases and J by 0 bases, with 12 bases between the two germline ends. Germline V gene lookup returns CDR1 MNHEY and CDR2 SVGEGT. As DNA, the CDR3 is TGTGCCACGAACAGCAACATGAACACTGAAGCTTTCTTT. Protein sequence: CATNSNMNTEAFF.

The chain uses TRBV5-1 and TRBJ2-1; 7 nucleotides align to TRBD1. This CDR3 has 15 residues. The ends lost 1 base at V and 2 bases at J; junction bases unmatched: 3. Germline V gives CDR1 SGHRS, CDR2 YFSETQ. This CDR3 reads CASSLSTGAYNEQFF. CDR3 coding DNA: TGCGCCAGCAGCTTGTCAACAGGGGCCTACAATGAGCAGTTCTTC.

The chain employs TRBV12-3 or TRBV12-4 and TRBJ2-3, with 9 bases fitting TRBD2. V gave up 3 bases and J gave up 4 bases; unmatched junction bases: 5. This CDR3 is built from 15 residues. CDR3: CASSFAGGRADTQYF. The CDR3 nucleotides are TGTGCCAGCAGTTTCGCGGGGGGGCGCGCAGATACGCAGTATTTT.

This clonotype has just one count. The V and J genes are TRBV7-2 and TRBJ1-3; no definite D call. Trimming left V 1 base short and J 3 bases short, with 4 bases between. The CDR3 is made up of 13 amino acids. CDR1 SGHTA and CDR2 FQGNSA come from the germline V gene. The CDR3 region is CASSLVVGNTIYF. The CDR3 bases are TGTGCCAGCAGCTTAGTAGTTGGAAACACCATATATTTT. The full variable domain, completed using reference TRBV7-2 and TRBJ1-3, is GAGVSQSPSNKVTEKGKDVELRCDPISGHTALYWYRQSLGQGLEFLIYFQGNSAPDKSGLPSDRFSAERTGGSVSTLTIQRTQQEDSAVYLCASSLVVGNTIYFGEGSWLTVV.

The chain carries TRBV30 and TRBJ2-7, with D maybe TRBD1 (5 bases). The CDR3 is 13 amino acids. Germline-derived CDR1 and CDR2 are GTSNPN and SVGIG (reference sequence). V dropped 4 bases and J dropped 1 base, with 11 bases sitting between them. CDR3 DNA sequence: TGTGCCTGGAAAAGGGGTAGATCCTACGAGCAGTACTTC. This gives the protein CAWKRGRSYEQYF.

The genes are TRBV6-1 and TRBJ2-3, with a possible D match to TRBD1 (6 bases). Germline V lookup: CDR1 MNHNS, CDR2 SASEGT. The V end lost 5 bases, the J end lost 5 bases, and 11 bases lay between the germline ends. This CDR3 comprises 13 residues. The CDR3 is CASSPPGVDTQYF. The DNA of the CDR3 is TGTGCCAGCAGTCCTCCAGGGGTAGATACGCAGTATTTT.

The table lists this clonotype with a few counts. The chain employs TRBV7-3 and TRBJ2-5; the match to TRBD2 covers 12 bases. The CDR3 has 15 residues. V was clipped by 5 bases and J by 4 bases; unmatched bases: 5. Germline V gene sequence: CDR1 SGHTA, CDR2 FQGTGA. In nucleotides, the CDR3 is TGTGCCAGCAGCCCTAGCGGGGGGGCCGGAGAGACCCAGTACTTC. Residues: CASSPSGGAGETQYF.

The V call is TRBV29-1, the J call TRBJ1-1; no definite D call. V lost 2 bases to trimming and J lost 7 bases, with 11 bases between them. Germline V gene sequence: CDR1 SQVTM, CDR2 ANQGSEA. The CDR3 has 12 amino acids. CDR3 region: CSVEKSDYEAFF. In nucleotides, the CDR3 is TGCAGCGTTGAAAAATCCGACTATGAAGCTTTCTTT.

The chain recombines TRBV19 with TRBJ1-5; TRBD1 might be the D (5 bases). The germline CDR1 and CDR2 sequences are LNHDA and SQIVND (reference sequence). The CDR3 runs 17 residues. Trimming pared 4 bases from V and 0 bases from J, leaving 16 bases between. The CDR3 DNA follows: TGTGCCAGTAGTACCCCAGGGCAGGGCAATAGCAATCAGCCCCAGCATTTT. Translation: CASSTPGQGNSNQPQHF.

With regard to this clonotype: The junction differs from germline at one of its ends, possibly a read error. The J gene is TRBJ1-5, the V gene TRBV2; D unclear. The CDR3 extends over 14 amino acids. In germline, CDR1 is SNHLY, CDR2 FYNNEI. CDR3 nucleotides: TGTGCCAGCAGTGTGGAACTTAGCAATCAGCCCCAGAATTTT. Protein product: CASSVELSNQPQNF.

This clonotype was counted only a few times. The DNA of the CDR3 is TGCAGCGTTTGGCGACAGGGAGCCTATGGCTACACCTTC. It encodes CSVWRQGAYGYTF. The V gene is TRBV29-1, the J gene TRBJ1-2; 7 bases fit TRBD1. V gave up 5 bases and J gave up 4 bases; unmatched junction bases: 7. CDR1 is SQVTM, CDR2 ANQGSEA, per germline. The CDR3 runs 13 residues. The full variable domain, with the rest looked up from reference TRBV29-1 and TRBJ1-2, is SAVISQKPSRDICQRGTSLTIQCQVDSQVTMMFWYRQQPGQSLTLIATANQGSEATYESGFVIDKFPISRPNLTFSTLTVSNMSPEDSSIYLCSVWRQGAYGYTFGSGTRLTVV.

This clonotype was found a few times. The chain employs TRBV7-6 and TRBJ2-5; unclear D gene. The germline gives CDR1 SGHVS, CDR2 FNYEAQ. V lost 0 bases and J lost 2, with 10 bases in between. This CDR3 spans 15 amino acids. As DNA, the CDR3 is TGTGCCAGCAGCTTAGCTCCAGCGCCTCAAGAGACCCAGTACTTC. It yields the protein CASSLAPAPQETQYF.

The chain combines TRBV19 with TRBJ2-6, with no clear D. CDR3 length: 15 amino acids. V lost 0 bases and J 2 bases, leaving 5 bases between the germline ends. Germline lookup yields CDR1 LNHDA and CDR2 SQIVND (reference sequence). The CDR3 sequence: CASSIEGPGANVLTF. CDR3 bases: TGTGCCAGTAGTATAGAAGGGCCTGGGGCCAACGTCCTGACTTTC.

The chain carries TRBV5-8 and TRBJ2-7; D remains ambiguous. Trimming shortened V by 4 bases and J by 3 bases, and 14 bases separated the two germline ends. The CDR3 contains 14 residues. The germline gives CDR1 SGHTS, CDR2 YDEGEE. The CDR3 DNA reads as TGTGCCAGCAGCCCTGGGCGGAGATACTACGAGCAGTACTTC. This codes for CASSPGRRYYEQYF.

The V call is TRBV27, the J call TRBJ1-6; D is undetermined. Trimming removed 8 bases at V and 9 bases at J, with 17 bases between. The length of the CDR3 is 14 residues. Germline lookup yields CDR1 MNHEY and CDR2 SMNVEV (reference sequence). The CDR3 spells CASLLSGPSSPLHF. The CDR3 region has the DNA TGTGCCAGCCTTTTATCCGGACCCTCTTCACCCCTCCACTTT.

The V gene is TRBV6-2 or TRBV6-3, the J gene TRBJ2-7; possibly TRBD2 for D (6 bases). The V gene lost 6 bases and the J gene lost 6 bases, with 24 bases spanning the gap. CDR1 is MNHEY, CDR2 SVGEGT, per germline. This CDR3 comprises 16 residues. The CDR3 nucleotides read TGTGCCAGCAGCAGACCTCCGGGACTCGGAGAACCCGAGCAGTACTTC. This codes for CASSRPPGLGEPEQYF.